This TCR beta chain was recorded in a study of blood T cell repertoires in COVID-19. Background on the study: COVID-19 samples from acute and convalescent phases originated in the United States, Italy and Spain. Sample material is recorded as cDNA or gDNA derived from T cells, B-cell-depleted T cells, or PBMCs.

This clone was counted only a few times. As processed by the authors: Reference gene primer amplification gave nucleated cell count estimates. Clones were read by immunoSEQ multiplex PCR, and TCRdb kept only the in-frame ones, dropping some. V, J and clone size derive from that table, while D and trimming were established from the DNA sequence. The sample lists around 370,000 clones, 90% occurring once. The TCR was taken from a man younger than 35 with active or convalescent COVID-19. The sequenced sample consisted of peripheral blood.

The CDR3 coding sequence is TGCGCCAGCAGCCAAGAGAACAGGGGACCCTACGAGCAGTACTTC. It translates to CASSQENRGPYEQYF. The V call is TRBV4-1, the J call TRBJ2-7, with 7 bases fitting TRBD1. J was trimmed by 2 bases and V by 0 bases; bases with no gene match: 4. The length of the CDR3 is 15 residues. The germline CDR1 and CDR2 sequences are MGHRA and YSYEKL.